This T cell receptor (beta chain) was observed in a study of shared clonotypes between healthy human individuals. Study-wide results and caveats: Naive subsets generally had larger estimated richness than memory subsets.

This CDR3 contains 13 residues. Germline V gives CDR1 MNHEY, CDR2 SMNVEV (reference sequence). V was pared by 5 bases and J by 3 bases, with 3 bases of the junction left unmatched. Positive CCR7 selection of CD45RO-negative cells yielded the naive CD8 cells, and terminally differentiated effector memory CD45RA+ cells were excluded. Profiling relied on immunoSEQ multiplex PCR, and the TCRdb table lists in-frame clones only, not all of them. The data contain around 2,000,000 clones, approximately 94% of them singletons. A remark on this clone: As yet, its antigen is unknown.

This TCR was recovered from a man aged 18-30 years in good health. Some clones in this sample may be carry-over from other donors' samples. The sequenced sample consisted of naive CD8+ T cells from PBMCs. The V and J genes are TRBV27 and TRBJ2-7, with 8 bases aligning to TRBD2. CDR3 DNA sequence: TGTGCCAGCAGTCATCGGGAGGGCTACGAGCAGTACTTC. Encoded protein: CASSHREGYEQYF.